The 20 T cell receptor beta chains below all came from one sample that was sequenced in a study of blood T cell repertoires in COVID-19. Libraries were prepared by immunoSEQ multiplex PCR; TCRdb keeps only in-frame clonotypes and omits some of them. The sample yields some 250,000 clones, about 83% seen once. Material for sequencing was peripheral blood. These receptors all come from a man aged 35-49 years with active or convalescent COVID-19.

A few counts support this clone. The rearrangement uses TRBV19 and TRBJ1-1; D gene uncertain. Germline-derived CDR1 and CDR2 are LNHDA and SQIVND (reference sequence). The CDR3 is made up of 14 amino acids. V was trimmed by 1 base and J by 5 bases, leaving 11 bases between them. For the CDR3, the DNA is TGTGCCAGTAGTATAGCCCTAATGTGGACTGAAGCTTTCTTT. Translation gives CASSIALMWTEAFF.

The chain combines TRBV12-3 or TRBV12-4 with TRBJ1-5; no reliable D call. The CDR3 length is 12 residues. The V end lost 8 bases, the J end lost 1 base, and 6 bases lay between the germline ends. The CDR3 spells CASGGSNQPQHF. CDR3 bases: TGTGCCAGCGGAGGGAGCAATCAGCCCCAGCATTTT.

The gene calls are TRBV15 and TRBJ1-5, with D perhaps TRBD1 (6 bases). CDR1 is LNHNV and CDR2 is YYDKDF in the germline V gene (reference sequence). The CDR3 contains 17 residues. The V end was cut by 3 bases, the J end by 0 bases, with 15 bases between. CDR3 sequence reads: CATSRARDTLSNQPQHF. CDR3 DNA sequence: TGTGCCACCAGCAGGGCCCGGGACACCCTTAGCAATCAGCCCCAGCATTTT.

The rearrangement uses TRBV30 and TRBJ2-2; TRBD2 matches at 7 bases. The ends lost 3 bases at V and 0 bases at J; junction bases unmatched: 7. CDR3 size: 16 residues. CDR1 GTSNPN and CDR2 SVGIG come from the germline V gene (reference sequence). The CDR3: CAWRVGLAANTGELFF. The CDR3 DNA sequence: TGTGCCTGGAGAGTCGGGCTAGCGGCGAACACCGGGGAGCTGTTTTTT. The full variable domain, rest sourced from reference TRBV30 and TRBJ2-2, is SQTIHQWPATLVQPVGSPLSLECTVEGTSNPNLYWYRQAAGRGLQLLFYSVGIGQISSEVPQNLSASRPQDRQFILSSKKLLLSDSGFYLCAWRVGLAANTGELFFGEGSRLTVL.

This CDR3 reads CASSLRTSGRTYNEQFF. CDR3 sequence (DNA): TGCGCCAGCAGCCTTAGGACTAGCGGGAGAACCTACAATGAGCAGTTCTTC. The gene calls are TRBV5-1 and TRBJ2-1; 13 bases agree with TRBD2. CDR1 and CDR2 (germline): SGHRS, YFSETQ. CDR3 length equals 17 residues. V was pared by 4 bases and J by 2 bases, with 6 bases of the junction left unmatched.

This rearrangement joins TRBV2 to TRBJ1-1; 7 nucleotides line up with TRBD1. The CDR3 is 14 residues long. V dropped 6 bases and J dropped 0; count of bases not matched to a gene: 4. Looked up from germline, CDR1 is SNHLY and CDR2 is FYNNEI. The CDR3 nucleotides read TGTGCCAGCAGCCGGGACAGCATGAACACTGAAGCTTTCTTT. This codes for CASSRDSMNTEAFF.

This clone was counted a few times. The genes are TRBV7-9 and TRBJ2-7, with 9 bases that match TRBD2. V lost 2 bases and J lost 0; bases outside the gene matches: 11. The CDR3 consists of 18 residues. The V gene's germline CDR1 is SEHNR and CDR2 FQNEAQ (reference sequence). The CDR3 DNA reads as TGTGCCAGCAGCTTATTGGTGGGACTAGCACAAAACTCCTACGAGCAGTACTTC. Protein product: CASSLLVGLAQNSYEQYF. The full variable domain, completed using reference TRBV7-9 and TRBJ2-7, is DTGVSQNPRHKITKRGQNVTFRCDPISEHNRLYWYRQTLGQGPEFLTYFQNEAQLEKSRLLSDRFSAERPKGSFSTLEIQRTEQGDSAMYLCASSLLVGLAQNSYEQYFGPGTRLTVT.

The rearrangement joins TRBV7-2 to TRBJ1-2, with TRBD1 as a possible D gene (6 bases). Germline loops: CDR1 SGHTA, CDR2 FQGNSA. The V end lost 5 bases, the J end lost 0 bases, and 16 bases lay between the germline ends. The CDR3 runs 16 residues. The CDR3 region is CASSPRGQGSNYGYTF. The DNA of the CDR3 is TGTGCCAGCAGCCCTAGAGGCCAGGGGTCTAACTATGGCTACACCTTC.

This chain uses TRBV4-1 with TRBJ1-1; no definite D call. Germline V gene data show CDR1 as MGHRA and CDR2 as YSYEKL. Deletions cut 4 bases from V and 3 bases from J, with 18 bases between. The CDR3 totals 16 residues. The CDR3 region is CASSPSDTGWDTEAFF. CDR3 nucleotides: TGCGCCAGCAGCCCGAGTGATACGGGGTGGGACACTGAAGCTTTCTTT.

This chain joins TRBV5-6 and TRBJ1-4, with D tentatively TRBD1 (6 bases). Between the trimmed V and J ends, which lost 3 bases and 10 bases, there was a span of 19 bases. Germline CDR1 SGHDT, CDR2 YYEEEE. The CDR3 is 15 amino acids. This chain's CDR3 is CASSSGLAQTGKLFF. CDR3 DNA: TGTGCCAGCAGCTCGGGATTGGCCCAGACAGGAAAACTGTTTTTT.

The rearrangement uses TRBV7-9 and TRBJ2-2, with D tentatively TRBD2 (5 bases). The CDR3 has 14 residues. Trimming took off 1 base at V and 7 bases at J, with 10 bases between the two ends. Germline V gene data show CDR1 as SEHNR and CDR2 as FQNEAQ (reference sequence). CDR3 amino acids: CASSLGSSLGELFF. CDR3 coding DNA: TGTGCCAGCAGCTTAGGATCTAGCCTCGGGGAGCTGTTTTTT. Together with reference TRBV7-9 and TRBJ2-2, the CDR3 gives the full variable domain: DTGVSQNPRHKITKRGQNVTFRCDPISEHNRLYWYRQTLGQGPEFLTYFQNEAQLEKSRLLSDRFSAERPKGSFSTLEIQRTEQGDSAMYLCASSLGSSLGELFFGEGSRLTVL.

As to this clone: Other DNA sequences in the same sample also yield this CDR3. This chain uses TRBV7-9 with TRBJ1-2; D not certain. The CDR3 spans 14 residues. Trimming took off 1 base at V and 2 bases at J, with 8 bases between the two ends. Germline V gene data show CDR1 as SEHNR and CDR2 as FQNEAQ (reference sequence). CDR3 sequence reads: CASSLVGSNYGYTF. DNA of the CDR3: TGTGCCAGCAGCTTAGTTGGGAGCAACTATGGCTACACCTTC.

The chain's CDR3 is CASFRTTGLEAFF. The CDR3 bases are TGTGCCAGTTTCCGTACGACAGGGCTTGAAGCTTTCTTT. The genes are TRBV19 and TRBJ1-1; TRBD1 agrees at 7 bases. V was pared by 8 bases and J by 7 bases, with 10 bases of the junction left unmatched. Germline V gene sequence: CDR1 LNHDA, CDR2 SQIVND (reference sequence). The CDR3 is 13 amino acids. Based on the CDR3 plus reference TRBV19 and TRBJ1-1, the full variable domain is DGGITQSPKYLFRKEGQNVTLSCEQNLNHDAMYWYRQDPGQGLRLIYYSQIVNDFQKGDIAEGYSVSREKKESFPLTVTSAQKNPTAFYLCASFRTTGLEAFFGQGTRLTVV.

This clone appeared a single time. This chain connects TRBV18 to TRBJ1-5, with D maybe TRBD1 (6 bases). Per the germline V gene, CDR1 is KGHSH and CDR2 is LQKENI. The CDR3 extends over 15 amino acids. V dropped 2 bases and J dropped 6 bases, with 14 bases sitting between them. CDR3 residues: CASSPSQGSVQPQHF. CDR3 sequence (DNA): TGTGCCAGCTCACCAAGCCAGGGGTCCGTTCAGCCCCAGCATTTT.

The chain recombines TRBV4-1 with TRBJ2-7, with a weak D call TRBD2 (5 bases). Germline V lookup: CDR1 MGHRA, CDR2 YSYEKL. V lost 1 base, J lost 6 bases, and 19 bases lay in between. This CDR3 has 16 amino acids. CDR3 nucleotide sequence: TGCGCCAGCAGCCAAGGTCCGCGGGTGGGCTCGGGCGAGCAGTACTTC. Translating gives CASSQGPRVGSGEQYF.

This clone has just one count. V is TRBV2 and J is TRBJ2-1, with 13 positions matching TRBD2. V gave up 5 bases and J gave up 5 bases; unmatched junction bases: 9. This CDR3 spans 17 amino acids. Germline-derived CDR1 and CDR2 are SNHLY and FYNNEI. The CDR3 coding sequence is TGTGCCAGCAGTTCCCCTAGGACTAGCGGGAGACACAATGAGCAGTTCTTC. This codes for CASSSPRTSGRHNEQFF.

This sequence joins TRBV19 and TRBJ2-7, with TRBD1 as a possible D gene (6 bases). This CDR3 is built from 13 residues. The V gene lost 5 bases and the J gene lost 6 bases, with 14 bases spanning the gap. Germline V gene sequence: CDR1 LNHDA, CDR2 SQIVND (reference sequence). CDR3 nucleotides: TGTGCCAGTAGTCCACAGGGAAGCGGCGAGCAGTACTTC. It is translated as CASSPQGSGEQYF.

The chain has TRBV2 and TRBJ1-1; 8 nucleotides match TRBD1. Germline V gives CDR1 SNHLY, CDR2 FYNNEI. With V trimmed by 11 bases and J by 6 bases, 14 bases remained unmatched. This CDR3 has 14 amino acids. DNA of the CDR3: TGTGCCGGGACCGGGACAGGTAGGATCCCTGAAGCTTTCTTT. Its translation is CAGTGTGRIPEAFF. Full variable domain (missing parts from reference TRBV2 and TRBJ1-1): EPEVTQTPSHQVTQMGQEVILRCVPISNHLYFYWYRQILGQKVEFLVSFYNNEISEKSEIFDDQFSVERPDGSNFTLKIRSTKLEDSAMYFCAGTGTGRIPEAFFGQGTRLTVV.

This clone was counted only a few times. The chain uses TRBV25-1 and TRBJ2-7; 7 bases are a match to TRBD1. This CDR3 has 14 residues. The germline V gene encodes CDR1 MGHDK and CDR2 SYGVNS. The V segment lost 3 bases and the J segment 3 bases; nucleotides outside the gene matches: 5. The CDR3 DNA follows: TGTGCCAGCAGTGATACGGGACAGAGCTACGAGCAGTACTTC. It specifies CASSDTGQSYEQYF.

The V and J genes are TRBV7-9 and TRBJ2-7, with 9 nucleotides matching TRBD2. CDR1 is SEHNR, CDR2 FQNEAQ, per germline (reference sequence). V lost 2 bases to trimming and J lost 0 bases; unmatched junction nucleotides: 2. This CDR3 has 15 amino acids. CDR3 loop: CASSLLAGYSYEQYF. The CDR3 DNA sequence: TGTGCCAGCAGCTTACTAGCGGGGTACTCCTACGAGCAGTACTTC. The variable domain in full, with the rest retrieved from reference TRBV7-9 and TRBJ2-7, is DTGVSQNPRHKITKRGQNVTFRCDPISEHNRLYWYRQTLGQGPEFLTYFQNEAQLEKSRLLSDRFSAERPKGSFSTLEIQRTEQGDSAMYLCASSLLAGYSYEQYFGPGTRLTVT.